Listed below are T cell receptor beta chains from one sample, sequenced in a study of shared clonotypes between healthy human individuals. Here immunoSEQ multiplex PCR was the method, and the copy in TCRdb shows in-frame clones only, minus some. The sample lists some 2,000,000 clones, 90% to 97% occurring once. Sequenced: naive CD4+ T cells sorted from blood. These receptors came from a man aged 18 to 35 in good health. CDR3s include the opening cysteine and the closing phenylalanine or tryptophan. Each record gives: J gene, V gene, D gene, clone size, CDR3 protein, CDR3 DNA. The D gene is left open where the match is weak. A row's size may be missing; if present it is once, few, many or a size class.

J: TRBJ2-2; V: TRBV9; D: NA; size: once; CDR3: CASSVAAGELFF; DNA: TGTGCCAGCAGCGTCGCCGCCGGGGAGCTGTTTTTT
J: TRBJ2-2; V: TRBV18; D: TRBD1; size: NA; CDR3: CATHTGTGNTGELFF; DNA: TGTGCCACCCATACCGGGACAGGGAACACCGGGGAGCTGTTTTTT
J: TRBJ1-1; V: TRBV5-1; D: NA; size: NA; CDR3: CASSQFIGGLLLNTEAFF; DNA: TGCGCCAGCAGCCAATTTATAGGGGGGCTTCTTTTGAACACTGAAGCTTTCTTT
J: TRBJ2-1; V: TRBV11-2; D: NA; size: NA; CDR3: CASSLAGFSYNEQFF; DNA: TGTGCCAGCAGCTTAGCAGGGTTCTCCTACAATGAGCAGTTCTTC
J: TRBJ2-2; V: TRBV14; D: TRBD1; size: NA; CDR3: CASSQRLTGSGELFF; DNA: TGTGCCAGCAGCCAACGATTGACAGGGTCCGGGGAGCTGTTTTTT
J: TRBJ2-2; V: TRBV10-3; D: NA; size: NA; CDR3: CAISPFEGNTGELFF; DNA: TGTGCCATCAGCCCCTTCGAGGGGAACACCGGGGAGCTGTTTTTT
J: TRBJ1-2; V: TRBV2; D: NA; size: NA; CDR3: CASSVRPIYGYTF; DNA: TGTGCCAGCAGTGTACGACCGATATATGGCTACACCTTC
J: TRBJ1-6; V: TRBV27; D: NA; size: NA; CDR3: CASQPLHF; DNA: TGTGCCAGCCAACCCCTCCACTTT
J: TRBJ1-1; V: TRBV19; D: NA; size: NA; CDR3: CASSILDRNTEAFF; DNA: TGTGCCAGTAGTATCCTCGACAGGAACACTGAAGCTTTCTTT
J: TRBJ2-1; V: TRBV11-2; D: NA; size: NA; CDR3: CASSLGRTFGDEQFF; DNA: TGTGCCAGCAGCTTAGGCAGGACTTTCGGGGATGAGCAGTTCTTC
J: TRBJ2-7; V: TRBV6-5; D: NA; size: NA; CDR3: CASSKRRESYEQYF; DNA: TGTGCCAGCAGTAAGCGGCGAGAATCCTACGAGCAGTACTTC
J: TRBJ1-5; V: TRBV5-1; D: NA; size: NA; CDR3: CASSLTTGDQPQHF; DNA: TGCGCCAGCAGCTTGACGACCGGAGATCAGCCCCAGCATTTT
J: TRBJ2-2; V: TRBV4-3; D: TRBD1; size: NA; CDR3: CASSQRDRLGTGELFF; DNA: TGCGCCAGCAGCCAACGGGACAGGTTGGGCACCGGGGAGCTGTTTTTT
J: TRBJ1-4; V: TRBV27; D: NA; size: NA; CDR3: CASRPGSSNEKLFF; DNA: TGTGCCAGCAGGCCCGGAAGCTCTAATGAAAAACTGTTTTTT
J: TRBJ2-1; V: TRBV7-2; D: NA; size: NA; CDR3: CASSSLSSYNEQFF; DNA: TGTGCCAGCAGCTCCCTTAGCTCCTACAATGAGCAGTTCTTC
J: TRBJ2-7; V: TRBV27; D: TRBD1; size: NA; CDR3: CASSSDRTSSYEQYF; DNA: TGTGCCAGCAGTTCGGACAGGACGAGCTCCTACGAGCAGTACTTC
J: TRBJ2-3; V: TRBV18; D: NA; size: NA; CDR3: CASSPENRDTQYF; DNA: TGTGCCAGCTCACCCGAAAACCGGGATACGCAGTATTTT
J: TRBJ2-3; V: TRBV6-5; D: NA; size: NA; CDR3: CASSYLGANTQYF; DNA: TGTGCCAGCAGTTACTTAGGGGCGAATACGCAGTATTTT
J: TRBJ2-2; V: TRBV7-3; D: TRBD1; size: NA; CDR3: CASSSTGSDGELFF; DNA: TGTGCCAGCAGCTCGACAGGGTCGGACGGGGAGCTGTTTTTT
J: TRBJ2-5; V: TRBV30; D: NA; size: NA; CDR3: CAWTGGGADMGETQYF; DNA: TGTGCCTGGACGGGCGGAGGGGCTGACATGGGAGAGACCCAGTACTTC
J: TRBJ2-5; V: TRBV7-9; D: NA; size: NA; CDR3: CASSLNGAGRETQYF; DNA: TGTGCCAGCAGCTTGAACGGGGCCGGTCGGGAGACCCAGTACTTC
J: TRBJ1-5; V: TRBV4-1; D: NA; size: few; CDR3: CASSRDDNQPQHF; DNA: TGCGCCAGCAGCCGAGACGACAATCAGCCCCAGCATTTT
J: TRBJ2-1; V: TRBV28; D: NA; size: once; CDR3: CATQPQGAGAYNEQFF; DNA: TGTGCCACCCAACCCCAAGGGGCAGGGGCCTACAATGAGCAGTTCTTC
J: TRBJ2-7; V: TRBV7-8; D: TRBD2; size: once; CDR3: CASSLGLAGGSEQYF; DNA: TGTGCCAGCAGCTTAGGGCTAGCGGGAGGATCCGAGCAGTACTTC
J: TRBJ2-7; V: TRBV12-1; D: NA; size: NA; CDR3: CASSFGVRRERDTILYEQYF; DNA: TGTGCCAGCAGCTTTGGTGTCCGGAGGGAACGGGACACTATCCTCTACGAGCAGTACTTC
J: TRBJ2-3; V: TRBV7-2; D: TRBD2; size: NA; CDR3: CASIQRGGSTDTQYF; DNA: TGTGCCAGCATCCAGCGGGGGGGAAGCACAGATACGCAGTATTTT
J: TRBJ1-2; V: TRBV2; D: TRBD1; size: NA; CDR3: CASKTDRVGYTF; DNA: TGTGCCAGCAAGACGGACAGGGTGGGCTACACCTTC
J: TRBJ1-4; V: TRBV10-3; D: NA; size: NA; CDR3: CAISESEGLGEKLFF; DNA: TGTGCCATCAGTGAGTCGGAAGGGTTGGGGGAAAAACTGTTTTTT
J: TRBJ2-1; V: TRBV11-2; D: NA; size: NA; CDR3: CASSLRGLYNEQFF; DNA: TGTGCCAGCAGCTTAAGGGGCCTCTACAATGAGCAGTTCTTC
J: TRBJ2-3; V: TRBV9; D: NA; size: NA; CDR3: CASSAGTSTDTQYF; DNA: TGTGCCAGCAGCGCCGGGACTAGCACAGATACGCAGTATTTT
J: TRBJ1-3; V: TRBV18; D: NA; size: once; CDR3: CASSPLFQADSGNTIYF; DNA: TGTGCCAGCTCACCACTGTTCCAGGCTGACTCTGGAAACACCATATATTTT
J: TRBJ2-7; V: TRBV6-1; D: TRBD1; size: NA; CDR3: CAGGDSIYEQYF; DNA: TGTGCCGGTGGGGACAGCATCTACGAGCAGTACTTC